The present T cell receptor beta chain was sequenced within a study of graft-versus-host responses after intestinal transplantation. Study context: Tacrolimus plus steroids were given to all recipients for about three years, preceded by anti-thymocyte globulin induction.

Assay used: immunoSEQ multiplex PCR; TCRdb lists only in-frame clones, some missing. The table records around 8,000 clones, about a third of them present only once. Notes on the study in general: Peak levels of circulating GvH clones tracked with early post-transplant HvG declines.

CFSE-labeled responder cells (roughly 200,000) were plated with roughly 200,000 irradiated, violet-dye-labeled stimulator cells. This CDR3 comprises 15 residues. Trimming cost V 5 bases and J 0 bases; bases outside gene matches: 0. Germline values: CDR1 MNHEY, CDR2 SVGAGI. The receptor was isolated from a human patient who received an intestinal transplant. The sample was alloreactive CD4+ T cells from a mixed lymphocyte reaction culture, taken before intestinal transplant. Subset given: CFSE-low proliferating T cells sorted from roughly six-day pre-transplant mixed lymphocyte reaction (GvH or HvG direction). V usage is TRBV6-5 and J usage is TRBJ2-3; TRBD2 matches at 12 bases. CDR3 bases: TGTGCCAGCAGTCTAGCGGGAGGGAGCACAGATACGCAGTATTTT. Protein: CASSLAGGSTDTQYF.